The entry below describes one T cell receptor (beta chain). This sample was included in a study of control samples from healthy donors and cancer patients. The CDR3 is 15 amino acids. V gave up 5 bases and J gave up 7 bases, with 20 bases separating them. Germline CDR1 and CDR2: LNHDA and SQIVND (reference sequence). The method was immunoSEQ multiplex PCR; TCRdb's version includes in-frame clones alone and lacks a portion of them. This sample carries about 160,000 clones, approximately 96% of them seen once, and the ten largest clones take over 1%. Sequences were obtained from blood. This clonotype originated in a woman in her thirties in good health. The chain employs TRBV19 and TRBJ1-1; D unresolved. The CDR3 spells CASSAGGQAFDEAFF. CDR3 DNA: TGTGCCAGTAGTGCCGGTGGGCAGGCTTTTGATGAAGCTTTCTTT.